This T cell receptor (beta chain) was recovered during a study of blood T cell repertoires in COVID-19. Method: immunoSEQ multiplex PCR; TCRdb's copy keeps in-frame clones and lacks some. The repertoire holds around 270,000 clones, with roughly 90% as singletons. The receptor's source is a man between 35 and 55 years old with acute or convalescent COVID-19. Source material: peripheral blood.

The CDR3 region has the DNA TGTGCCAGCAGCTTGGAGGCGATGGGACTGAACGGGGGGTACTTC. Encoded protein: CASSLEAMGLNGGYF. The chain uses TRBV5-5 and TRBJ2-7; D possibly corresponds to TRBD2 (6 bases). Germline CDR1 reads SGHKS; CDR2 reads YYEKEE (reference sequence). Trimming cost V 0 bases and J 12 bases, with 22 bases left between them. There are 15 residues in the CDR3.